This TCR beta chain came from a study of shared clonotypes between healthy human individuals. The table came from immunoSEQ multiplex PCR; TCRdb's copy has only in-frame clones and leaves some out. Of about 2 million clones listed, less than 95% are singletons. In the naive CD8 group, cells lacked CD45RO and were positively selected for CCR7, so terminally differentiated effector memory CD45RA+ cells were left out. The origin of this receptor is a man aged 18 to 35 in good health. Sequences were obtained from naive CD8+ T cells sorted from blood.

This chain's CDR3 is CASSVAIGNTEAFF. The CDR3 region has the DNA TGTGCCAGCAGCGTCGCCATAGGGAACACTGAAGCTTTCTTT. This rearrangement joins TRBV5-4 to TRBJ1-1, with unresolved D. The V gene's germline CDR1 is SGHNT and CDR2 YYREEE (reference sequence). The CDR3 has 14 residues. The ends were cut back, 4 bases at V and 1 base at J, with 11 bases in the middle.